This T cell receptor beta chain is from a study of blood T cell repertoires in COVID-19. Study-level background: Material from acute and convalescent COVID-19 was sourced from the United States, Italy and Spain. T cells, B-cell-depleted T cells, or PBMCs provided the cDNA or gDNA that served as material.

Trimming took 6 bases from V and 2 from J; bases not matched to a gene: 9. This CDR3 has 15 residues. Germline V CDR1 and CDR2: SQVTM, ANQGSEA. The authors' processing: Reference gene primers were amplified, and this amplification served to estimate nucleated cell counts. Using immunoSEQ multiplex PCR, the repertoire was profiled, and TCRdb retains in-frame clones only, with some absent. From that table come the V and J calls and clone size; the DNA was used to work out D and trimming. The sample contains about 230,000 clones, approximately 82% of which appear only once. The source is a woman in her 70s with active or convalescent COVID-19. What was sequenced was peripheral blood. V gene TRBV29-1 combines with J gene TRBJ1-1; 10 bases line up with TRBD1. The CDR3 bases are TGCAGCGTCAGGGGACAGGGGACTGGAAACACTGAAGCTTTCTTT. Its protein is CSVRGQGTGNTEAFF.